This TCR beta chain was profiled in a study of post-analysis software for immune sequencing data (dated by TCRdb to the mid-2010s). General notes on the study: Relapsing-remitting, secondary progressive and progressive-relapsing multiple sclerosis were recorded as disease courses, and subtype annotation was lacking for some patients. The patient repertoires were compared against around 11 previously published healthy control repertoires obtained from donors aged roughly 6 to 28 years. A subset of samples was prepared in parallel using single-end sample barcoding, then pooled and co-amplified after Illumina adapter ligation.

Via the germline V gene (reference sequence), CDR1 is MNHNY and CDR2 SVGAGI. V is reduced by 4 bases and J by 3 bases, leaving a spacing of 12 bases between them. From its cysteine to its phenylalanine, the CDR3 spans 14 amino acids. Kept here is only the CDR3 DNA, which spans 42 bases and is read in frame from base 1. Points on this clonotype: Its antigen target is currently unknown. There are no base qualities to consult, and no much larger clone falls within one base.

Here is what the overall study found, with its caveats: The multiple sclerosis patient group was slightly younger than the control group. Multiple sclerosis patients had significantly lower normalized Chao1 diversity than controls, a result that suggests substantial peripheral T-cell clonal expansion. Significantly higher frequencies in patients than in controls were found for roughly 5 TRBV segments, including TRBV5-6, TRBV5-1 and TRBV20-1. Strong co-clustering of samples prepared in the same batch was shown by direct clustering with F measure, prompting a batch-effect correction.

Library preparation employed PCR. The sequencer was an Illumina HiSeq 2500. To reduce PCR and sequencing biases, unique molecular identifiers were built into the TCR beta cDNA libraries. Some 500,000 cDNA molecules were obtained for every 1 to 10 million input T cells, so each molecule roughly corresponded to one T cell. The patient libraries were prepared and sequenced using the same protocol as the earlier healthy control dataset. Samples belonging to the same batch were prepared together, multiplexed and sequenced on a shared HiSeq lane. The source study handled its data this way. MIGEC handled the raw barcoded reads, throwing out single-read molecular identifier groups before consensus assembly and CDR3 extraction. VDJtools was used for post-analysis of the clonotype tables, and diversity was normalized by down-sampling every dataset to the size of the smallest sample. To correct batch-related cross-sample contamination, repertoire overlap clustering matched CDR3 amino acid sequences but not nucleotide sequences. The raw public reads went through TCRdb reprocessing: fastp at Q25, MiXCR clone calling, in-frame beta chains kept. Entries that share a CDR3 protein sequence are merged under the most common genes and DNA. The V and J calls and clone size are TCRdb's, not the authors'. The sample yields approximately 260,000 distinct CDR3 sequences; about 40% were counted once. The ten top clones hold less than 6% of the sample.

TCR beta repertoires were profiled from peripheral blood of over 10 young patients with multiple sclerosis to demonstrate the VDJtools post-analysis software. The multiple sclerosis patients were children and adolescents between roughly 6 and 16 years of age. The chain is made from TRBV6-6 and TRBJ1-2, with the D gene uncertain. Sequencing was carried out using blood. The source is a girl under 18 with multiple sclerosis. The CDR3: CASSSSGAHYGYTF. The nucleotide sequence reads as follows: TGTGCCAGCAGTTCGAGTGGCGCACACTATGGCTACACCTTC.